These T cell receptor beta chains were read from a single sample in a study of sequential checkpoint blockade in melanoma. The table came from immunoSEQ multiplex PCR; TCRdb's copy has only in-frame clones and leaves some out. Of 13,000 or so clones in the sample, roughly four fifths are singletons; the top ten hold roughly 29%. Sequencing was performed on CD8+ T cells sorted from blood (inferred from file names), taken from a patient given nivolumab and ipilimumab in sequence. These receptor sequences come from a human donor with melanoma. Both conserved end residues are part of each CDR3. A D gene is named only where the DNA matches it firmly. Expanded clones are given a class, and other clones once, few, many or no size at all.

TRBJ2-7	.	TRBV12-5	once	CASGFSSDGLYEQYF	TGTGCTAGTGGTTTTAGTAGCGATGGGCTCTACGAGCAGTACTTC
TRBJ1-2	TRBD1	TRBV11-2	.	CASSWDREYGYTF	TGTGCCAGCAGCTGGGACAGAGAATATGGCTACACCTTC
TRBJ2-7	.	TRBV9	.	CASSANTATGIYEQYF	TGTGCCAGCAGCGCCAATACGGCCACAGGCATCTACGAGCAGTACTTC
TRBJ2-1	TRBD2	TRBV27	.	CASRSSGSLKEQFF	TGTGCCAGCAGATCCAGCGGGAGCCTCAAGGAGCAGTTCTTC
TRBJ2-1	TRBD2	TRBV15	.	CATSRDGLAGRSEQFF	TGTGCCACCAGCAGAGATGGACTAGCGGGACGGTCTGAGCAGTTCTTC
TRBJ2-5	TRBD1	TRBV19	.	CASSISRQGARETQYF	TGTGCCAGTAGTATTTCGAGACAGGGGGCTCGGGAGACCCAGTACTTC
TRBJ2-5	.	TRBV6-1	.	CASSDLRPGDPKETQYF	TGTGCCAGCAGTGACCTACGCCCGGGGGATCCGAAAGAGACCCAGTACTTC
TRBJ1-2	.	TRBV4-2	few	CASSQGGQYPYTF	TGTGCCAGCAGCCAAGGGGGGCAATATCCTTACACCTTC
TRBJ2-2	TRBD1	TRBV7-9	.	CASSSLQGAPGELFF	TGTGCCAGCAGCTCCTTACAGGGGGCGCCGGGGGAGCTGTTTTTT
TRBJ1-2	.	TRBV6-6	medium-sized	CASSYSPGVAGYTF	TGTGCCAGCAGTTACTCTCCGGGGGTGGCTGGCTACACCTTC
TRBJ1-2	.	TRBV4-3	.	CASSQDGGGPYYGYTF	TGCGCCAGCAGCCAAGATGGGGGGGGGCCCTACTATGGCTACACCTTC
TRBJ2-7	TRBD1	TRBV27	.	CASSFWDSSYEQYF	TGTGCCAGCAGTTTTTGGGACAGCTCCTACGAGCAGTACTTC
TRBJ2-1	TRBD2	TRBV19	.	CASKERGPTLSHEQFF	TGTGCCAGTAAGGAGCGGGGGCCCACCCTCTCTCATGAGCAGTTCTTC
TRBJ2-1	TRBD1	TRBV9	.	CASSSQGVPSYNEQFF	TGTGCCAGCAGCTCTCAGGGGGTTCCTTCCTACAATGAGCAGTTCTTC
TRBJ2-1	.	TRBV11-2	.	CASSPPVSTLRGNEQFF	TGTGCCAGCAGCCCCCCCGTGAGCACCCTAAGGGGCAATGAGCAGTTCTTC
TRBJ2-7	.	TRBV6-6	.	CASSPSYEQYF	TGTGCCAGCAGCCCGTCCTACGAGCAGTACTTC
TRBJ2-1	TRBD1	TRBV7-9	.	CASSSGTGAYNEQFF	TGTGCCAGCAGCTCCGGGACAGGAGCCTACAATGAGCAGTTCTTC
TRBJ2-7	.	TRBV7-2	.	CASSLVGRTASMGYEQYF	TGTGCCAGCAGCTTAGTGGGTCGGACAGCGTCGATGGGCTACGAGCAGTACTTC
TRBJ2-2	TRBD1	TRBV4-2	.	CASSQLGQPPRFTTGELFF	TGTGCCAGCAGCCAACTGGGACAGCCTCCGAGGTTTACCACCGGGGAGCTGTTTTTT
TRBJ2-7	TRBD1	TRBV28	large	CASRPPSLDRYSYEQYF	TGTGCCAGCAGGCCGCCCTCTCTGGACAGGTACTCCTACGAGCAGTACTTC
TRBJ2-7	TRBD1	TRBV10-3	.	CAIKTGGSYEQYF	TGTGCCATCAAGACAGGGGGGTCCTACGAGCAGTACTTC
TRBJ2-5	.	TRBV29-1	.	CSVEDPRSTSKEETQYF	TGCAGCGTTGAAGATCCCAGGTCAACTAGCAAAGAAGAGACCCAGTACTTC
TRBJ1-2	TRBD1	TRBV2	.	CASTGSRGRQGYGYTF	TGTGCCAGCACCGGGTCTAGGGGGCGTCAAGGGTATGGCTACACCTTC
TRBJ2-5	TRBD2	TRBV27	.	CASSEGTSGQETQYF	TGTGCCAGCAGTGAGGGGACTAGCGGCCAAGAGACCCAGTACTTC
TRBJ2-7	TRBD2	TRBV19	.	CASSIVAGGNVEQYF	TGTGCCAGTAGTATTGTAGCGGGAGGGAATGTCGAGCAGTACTTC
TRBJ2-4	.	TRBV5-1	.	CASSLDRTPLVQYF	TGCGCCAGCAGCTTAGACAGGACCCCTCTAGTTCAGTACTTC
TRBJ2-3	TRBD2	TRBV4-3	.	CASSHKGTSGDADTQYF	TGCGCCAGCAGCCATAAGGGGACTAGCGGGGACGCAGATACGCAGTATTTT
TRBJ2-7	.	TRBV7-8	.	CASSFSSYEQYF	TGTGCCAGCAGCTTTAGTTCCTACGAGCAGTACTTC
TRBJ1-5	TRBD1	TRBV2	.	CASSDPGQGLLDQPQHF	TGTGCCAGCAGCGATCCGGGACAGGGCCTACTTGATCAGCCCCAGCATTTT
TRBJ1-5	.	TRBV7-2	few	CASSYPLAGLLQPQHF	TGTGCCAGCAGCTATCCGTTGGCAGGGCTTTTGCAGCCCCAGCATTTT
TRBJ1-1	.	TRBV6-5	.	CASSYGTPNTEAFF	TGTGCCAGCAGTTACGGGACACCGAACACTGAAGCTTTCTTT
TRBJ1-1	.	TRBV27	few	CASSFGGGTEAFF	TGTGCCAGCAGTTTCGGGGGGGGCACTGAAGCTTTCTTT
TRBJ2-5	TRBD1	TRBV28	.	CASSRSSGGETQYF	TGTGCCAGCAGTCGTTCTTCAGGGGGAGAGACCCAGTACTTC
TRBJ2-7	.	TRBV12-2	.	CASRLGQDYEQYF	TGTGCAAGTCGCCTCGGACAGGATTACGAGCAGTACTTC
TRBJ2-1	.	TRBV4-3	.	CASSQDPGLYNEQFF	TGCGCCAGCAGCCAAGATCCTGGACTCTACAATGAGCAGTTCTTC
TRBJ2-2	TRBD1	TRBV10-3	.	CASSGGIAGELFF	TGTGCCAGCTCAGGGGGTATTGCCGGGGAGCTGTTTTTT
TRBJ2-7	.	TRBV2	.	CASSERSSTPHEQYF	TGTGCCAGCAGTGAAAGGTCTAGCACCCCACACGAGCAGTACTTC
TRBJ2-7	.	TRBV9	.	CASSVAVNSYEQYF	TGTGCCAGCAGCGTAGCAGTCAACTCCTACGAGCAGTACTTC
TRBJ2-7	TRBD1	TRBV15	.	CATSRDKGAAYEQYF	TGTGCCACCAGCAGAGATAAGGGGGCCGCCTACGAGCAGTACTTC
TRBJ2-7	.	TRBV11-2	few	CASSLDGRAGISYEQYF	TGTGCCAGCAGCTTAGATGGTAGGGCAGGGATCTCCTACGAGCAGTACTTC
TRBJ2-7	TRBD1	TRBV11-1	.	CASSNRDRGVYEQYF	TGTGCCAGCAGTAACCGGGACAGGGGTGTCTACGAGCAGTACTTC
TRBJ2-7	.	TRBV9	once	CASSVVESPYEQYF	TGTGCCAGCAGCGTAGTCGAGTCCCCCTACGAGCAGTACTTC
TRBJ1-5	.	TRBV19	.	CASSTYQDPLGLYSNQPQHF	TGTGCCAGTAGCACCTATCAAGACCCTCTGGGGCTTTATAGCAATCAGCCCCAGCATTTT
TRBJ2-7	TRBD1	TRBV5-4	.	CASSHPGQGYYEQYF	TGTGCCAGCAGCCATCCAGGACAGGGATACTACGAGCAGTACTTC
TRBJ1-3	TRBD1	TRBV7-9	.	CASSFGRDRAYTIYF	TGTGCCAGCAGCTTCGGCCGGGACAGGGCTTACACCATATATTTT
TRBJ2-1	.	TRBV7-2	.	CASRAREQFF	TGTGCCAGCAGAGCGCGTGAGCAGTTCTTC
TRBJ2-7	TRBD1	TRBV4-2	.	CASSQVETGSYEQYF	TGTGCCAGCAGCCAAGTGGAGACAGGGAGTTACGAGCAGTACTTC
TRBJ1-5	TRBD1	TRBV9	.	CASSPSGTGGDQPQHF	TGTGCCAGCAGCCCCTCAGGTACAGGGGGTGATCAGCCCCAGCATTTT